This TCR beta chain was found in a study of OX40 agonist ivuxolimab in advanced cancers. Study-level background: Having had anti-PD-1, anti-PD-L1 or anti-CTLA-4 therapy before was allowed, and approximately 40% had some.

CDR3 length equals 15 residues. V dropped 3 bases and J dropped 6 bases, with 14 bases sitting between them. The germline gives CDR1 MNHEY, CDR2 SVGAGI. TCRdb's table, derived via immunoSEQ multiplex PCR, lists solely in-frame clones and lacks some. The sample has about 6,000 clones, around four fifths seen once; the top ten hold roughly 24%. The chain is built from TRBV6-5 and TRBJ2-2, with D hard to call. The sequences come from CD4+ or CD8+ T cells sorted from blood, collected in a trial of the OX40 agonist ivuxolimab. The sequence came from an adult with an advanced solid tumor such as melanoma, head and neck, liver or kidney cancer. This CDR3 reads CASSYFSPAAGELFF. The CDR3 DNA is TGTGCCAGCAGTTATTTTTCCCCGGCTGCCGGGGAGCTGTTTTTT.